Following are 7 T cell receptor beta chains from one sample sequenced in a study of T cells in Graves' hyperthyroidism and ophthalmopathy. Amplification of TCR beta CDR3 regions was performed using RNA transcripts as template. HTBI primers were used for first-round RT-PCR of the TCR CDR3. Using its own MiXCR run on the multiplex PCR reads, TCRdb lists one record per CDR3 protein. The data show roughly 300,000 distinct CDR3 sequences, less than 30% seen once. Sequencing was performed on blood. These receptors were collected from a man in his forties or fifties with Graves' hyperthyroidism that later progressed to Graves' ophthalmopathy.

In this sample, this clonotype turned up a few times. The chain carries TRBV6-5 and TRBJ1-1; D unclear. The ends were cut back, 4 bases at V and 4 bases at J, with 13 bases in the middle. The CDR3 has 14 amino acids. Germline lookup yields CDR1 MNHEY and CDR2 SVGAGI. The CDR3: CASSSGERSTEAFF. The CDR3, as DNA: TGTGCCAGCAGTTCCGGGGAGAGGAGCACTGAAGCTTTCTTT.

This clonotype has a count of ten or more. CDR3: CASSLGFEVYEYGYTF. DNA for the CDR3: TGTGCCAGCAGCTTAGGATTTGAGGTCTATGAGTATGGCTACACCTTC. The chain couples TRBV7-3 to TRBJ1-2, with unresolved D. CDR1 SGHTA and CDR2 FQGTGA come from the germline V gene. V was trimmed by 2 bases and J by 5 bases, leaving 18 bases between them. The CDR3 runs 16 residues.

This clonotype was detected ten times or more. This CDR3 is CASSNLPDLLVGQETQYF. For the CDR3, the DNA is TGTGCCAGCAGCAATCTTCCGGACCTTTTAGTTGGCCAAGAGACCCAGTACTTC. This chain joins TRBV11-1 and TRBJ2-5, with unresolved D. In germline, CDR1 is SGHAT, CDR2 FQDESV (reference sequence). V was clipped by 5 bases and J by 1 base, with 23 bases between them. There are 18 residues in the CDR3.

This clonotype came up many times. The chain recombines TRBV29-1 with TRBJ2-2; D gene unclear. In germline, CDR1 is SQVTM, CDR2 ANQGSEA. V was shortened by 4 bases and J by 3 bases, with 3 bases between the two germline ends. There are 11 residues in the CDR3. The CDR3 coding sequence is TGCAGCGTTGGGGACACCGGGGAGCTGTTTTTT. Protein sequence: CSVGDTGELFF.

J is TRBJ2-7 and V is TRBV28; TRBD1 is a possible D gene (5 bases). Germline assignment: CDR1 MDHEN and CDR2 SYDVKM. V lost 6 bases and J 1 base, leaving 19 bases between the germline ends. This CDR3 comprises 16 residues. The CDR3 DNA sequence: TGTGCCAGCAGCTTAGGTACAAGGGGTTTTTCCTACGAGCAGTACTTC. Its translation: CASSLGTRGFSYEQYF.

This clonotype was seen ten or more times. The chain employs TRBV6-2 or TRBV6-3 and TRBJ2-2; 13 nucleotides agree with TRBD2. Germline assignment: CDR1 MNHEY and CDR2 SVGEGT. V was clipped by 5 bases and J by 4 bases; unmatched bases: 7. The CDR3 covers 17 residues. The CDR3 coding sequence is TGTGCCAGCAGTCGACTAGCGGGAGGTATTCCCACCGGGGAGCTGTTTTTT. This translates into CASSRLAGGIPTGELFF.

This sequence joins TRBV11-2 and TRBJ2-5; the D gene is possibly TRBD1 (6 bases). The V end was cut by 5 bases, the J end by 5 bases, with 18 bases between. CDR1 SGHAT and CDR2 FQNNGV come from the germline V gene. This CDR3 has 15 amino acids. The CDR3 here is CASSREQGFYETQYF. The CDR3 coding sequence is TGTGCCAGCAGCAGGGAGCAGGGGTTCTACGAGACCCAGTACTTC. The whole variable domain, filled in from reference TRBV11-2 and TRBJ2-5, reads EAGVAQSPRYKIIEKRQSVAFWCNPISGHATLYWYQQILGQGPKLLIQFQNNGVVDDSQLPKDRFSAERLKGVDSTLKIQPAKLEDSAVYLCASSREQGFYETQYFGPGTRLLVL.